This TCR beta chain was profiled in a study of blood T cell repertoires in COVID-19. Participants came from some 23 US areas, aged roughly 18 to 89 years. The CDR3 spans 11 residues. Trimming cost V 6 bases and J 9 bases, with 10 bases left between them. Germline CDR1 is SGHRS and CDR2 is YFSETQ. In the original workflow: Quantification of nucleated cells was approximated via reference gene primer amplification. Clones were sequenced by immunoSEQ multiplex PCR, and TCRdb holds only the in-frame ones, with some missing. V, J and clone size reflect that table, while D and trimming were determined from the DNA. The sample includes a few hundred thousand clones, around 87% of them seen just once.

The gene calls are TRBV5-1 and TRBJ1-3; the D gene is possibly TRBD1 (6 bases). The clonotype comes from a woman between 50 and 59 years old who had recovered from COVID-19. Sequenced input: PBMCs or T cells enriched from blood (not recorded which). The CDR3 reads CASKDSGTIYF. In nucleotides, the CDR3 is TGCGCCAGCAAGGACAGCGGCACCATATATTTT.